The clone carrying this TCR beta chain was observed at least ten times. These data belong to a study of metastatic and nonmetastatic thyroid tumors. TCRdb re-called the PCR reads via MiXCR. There are roughly 90,000 clones in the sample; just under 15% occur only once, and roughly 3.6% lies in the top ten. Thyroid surgery had not been preceded by any treatment in any patient. The CDR3 has 15 residues. With 1 base clipped from V and 1 base from J, the junction kept 6 bases outside the gene matches. From germline, CDR1 is DFQATT and CDR2 SNEGSKA (reference sequence). The TCR sequence derives from a female donor with papillary thyroid cancer or a benign thyroid nodule (not recorded which). Some clones in this sample may be carry-over from other donors' samples. The source material was blood. The chain uses TRBV20-1 and TRBJ1-1, with 7 bases aligning to TRBD1. CDR3 protein: CSARGPDRRNTEAFF. The CDR3 coding sequence is TGCAGTGCTAGAGGTCCGGACAGGAGGAACACTGAAGCTTTCTTT.